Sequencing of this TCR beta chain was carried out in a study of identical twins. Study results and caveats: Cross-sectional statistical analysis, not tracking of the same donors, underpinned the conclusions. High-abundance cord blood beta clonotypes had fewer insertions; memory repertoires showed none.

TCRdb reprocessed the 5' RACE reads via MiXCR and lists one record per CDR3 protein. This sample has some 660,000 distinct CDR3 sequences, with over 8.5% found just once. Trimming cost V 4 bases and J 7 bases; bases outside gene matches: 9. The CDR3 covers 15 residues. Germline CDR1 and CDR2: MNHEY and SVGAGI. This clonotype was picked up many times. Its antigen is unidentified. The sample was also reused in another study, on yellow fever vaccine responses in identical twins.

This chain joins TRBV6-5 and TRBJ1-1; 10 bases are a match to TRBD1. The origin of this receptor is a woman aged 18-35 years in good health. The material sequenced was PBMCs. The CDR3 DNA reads TGTGCCAGCAGTTCGGATAGGACAGGGGGTTTTGAAGCTTTCTTT. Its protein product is CASSSDRTGGFEAFF.